This T cell receptor (beta chain) is from a study of blood T cell repertoires in COVID-19. Across the whole study: Specimens from acute and convalescent COVID-19 originated in the United States, Italy and Spain. Sample material is recorded as cDNA or gDNA derived from T cells, B-cell-depleted T cells, or PBMCs.

This CDR3 contains 16 residues. From germline, CDR1 is SGHVS and CDR2 FQNEAQ. Trimming pared 5 bases from V and 0 bases from J, leaving 11 bases between. The table came from immunoSEQ multiplex PCR; TCRdb's copy has only in-frame clones and leaves some out. Counted here are under 300,000 clones, approximately 85% occurring once; the ten biggest clones make up approximately 11%. Sequenced material: peripheral blood. The J gene is TRBJ2-6, the V gene TRBV7-8; tentative D call: TRBD1 (6 bases). This TCR came from a woman in her seventies with acute or convalescent COVID-19. The CDR3 sequence is CASSPRTASGANVLTF. Here the CDR3 DNA reads TGTGCCAGCAGCCCCCGGACAGCCTCTGGGGCCAACGTCCTGACTTTC.